The T cell receptor beta chain described here comes from a study of blood T cells in healthy people across ages. The wider study: Capture via template switching afforded approximately one barcoded beta molecule per two T cells.

With a J-beta primer mix and a sample-barcoded 5' primer, a second PCR ran 7 to 11 cycles. Each cDNA molecule was tagged by a template-switch adaptor that had 12 random nucleotides. Per-sample output comprised a minimum of 2.5 million paired-end reads containing CDR3. TCRdb independently ran MiXCR on the 5' RACE reads; one entry per CDR3 protein. The sample contains around 1,500,000 distinct CDR3 sequences, under 30% of which appear only once. There are many counts of this clonotype. Each donor was a healthy Caucasian individual from Russia, aged roughly 6 to 90. This TCR derives from a woman under 40 in good health. The sample consisted of blood.

CDR3 bases: TGTGCCAGCAGCACCTGGACAGACTCCTCCTACAATGAGCAGTTCTTC. Its protein is CASSTWTDSSYNEQFF. The chain couples TRBV7-2 to TRBJ2-1; TRBD1 might be the D (6 bases). This CDR3 contains 16 residues. Germline V gives CDR1 SGHTA, CDR2 FQGNSA. V was pared by 5 bases and J by 0 bases, with 14 bases between. The whole variable domain, remainder taken from reference TRBV7-2 and TRBJ2-1, is GAGVSQSPSNKVTEKGKDVELRCDPISGHTALYWYRQSLGQGLEFLIYFQGNSAPDKSGLPSDRFSAERTGGSVSTLTIQRTQQEDSAVYLCASSTWTDSSYNEQFFGPGTRLTVL.